The T cell receptor (beta chain) described here comes from a study of blood T cell repertoires in COVID-19. Participant-given clinical history determined each cohort assignment. This table comes from immunoSEQ multiplex PCR, and its TCRdb copy is limited to in-frame clones, with some not included. Of a few hundred thousand clones in the sample, roughly 86% were seen once. The CDR3 has 15 residues. V was clipped by 3 bases and J by 5 bases, with 16 bases between them. From germline, CDR1 is LNHDA and CDR2 SQIVND (reference sequence). The genes are TRBV19 and TRBJ1-1; D unresolved. Sequences were obtained from PBMCs or T cells enriched from blood (not recorded which). The sequence was obtained from a man between 18 and 29 years old with acute COVID-19. This chain's CDR3 is CASSMSQALKTEAFF. The CDR3 bases are TGTGCCAGTAGTATGTCCCAGGCGCTAAAGACTGAAGCTTTCTTT.